This TCR beta chain was identified in a study of shared clonotypes between healthy human individuals. Points on this clone: Its antigen remains unidentified.

The CDR3 length is 15 residues. V gave up 0 bases and J gave up 5 bases; unmatched junction bases: 4. The germline V gene encodes CDR1 MNHNS and CDR2 SASEGT. TCRdb's copy holds only in-frame clones and misses some; the assay was immunoSEQ multiplex PCR. The repertoire consists of 2 million to 2.5 million clones, with 85% to 95% occurring once and the leading ten covering under 0.45%. The study, taken as a whole, reports: Of the naive CD4 clonotypes, about 5% were shared across a few donors.

The sample comprised naive CD4+ T cells from PBMCs. Subset of the sample: CD45RA+ positively selected. The origin of this receptor is a man younger than 30 in good health. Some clones in this sample may be carry-over from other donors' samples. This chain uses TRBV6-1 with TRBJ2-4, with 7 positions matching TRBD1. The CDR3 nucleotides read TGTGCCAGCAGTGAAGCACAGGGGTACGAAAACATTCAGTACTTC. It encodes CASSEAQGYENIQYF.